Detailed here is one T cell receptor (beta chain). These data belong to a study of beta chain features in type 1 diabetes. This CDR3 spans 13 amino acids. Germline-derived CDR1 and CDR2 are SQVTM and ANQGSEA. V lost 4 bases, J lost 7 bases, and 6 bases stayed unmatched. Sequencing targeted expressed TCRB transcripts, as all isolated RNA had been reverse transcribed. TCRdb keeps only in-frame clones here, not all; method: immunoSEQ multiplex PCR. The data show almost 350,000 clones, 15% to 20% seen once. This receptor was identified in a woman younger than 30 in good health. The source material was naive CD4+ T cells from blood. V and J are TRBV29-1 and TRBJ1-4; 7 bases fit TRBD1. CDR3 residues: CSVGTGVAEKLFF. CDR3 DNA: TGCAGCGTTGGGACAGGAGTAGCTGAAAAACTGTTTTTT.